These 19 T cell receptor beta chains originate from one sample sequenced in a study of blood T cell repertoires in COVID-19. Libraries were prepared by immunoSEQ multiplex PCR; TCRdb keeps only in-frame clonotypes and omits some of them. The data hold roughly 190,000 clones, with about 93% observed a single time. The sample taken for sequencing was peripheral blood. These receptors were obtained from a man in his forties or fifties with acute or convalescent COVID-19.

This CDR3 reads CASVTQGSNQPQHF. CDR3 coding DNA: TGTGCCAGCGTTACGCAGGGTAGCAATCAGCCCCAGCATTTT. V is TRBV28 and J is TRBJ1-5, with D tentatively TRBD1 (5 bases). Between the trimmed V and J ends, which lost 8 bases and 0 bases, there was a span of 11 bases. CDR1 MDHEN and CDR2 SYDVKM come from the germline V gene. CDR3 length equals 14 residues.

V usage is TRBV9 and J usage is TRBJ2-1; 10 nucleotides agree with TRBD2. V shed 4 bases and J 10 bases; nucleotides not matched to a gene: 8. The CDR3 is made up of 14 amino acids. Looked up from germline, CDR1 is SGDLS and CDR2 is YYNGEE. Here the CDR3 reads CASSRLAGGEEQFF. The DNA for the CDR3 is TGTGCCAGCAGCCGACTAGCGGGTGGTGAGGAGCAGTTCTTC.

This sequence joins TRBV10-2 and TRBJ1-6; D ambiguous. The germline V and J ends were trimmed by 3 bases and 8 bases, with 20 bases remaining between them. This CDR3 has 17 amino acids. Germline V gene sequence: CDR1 WSHSY, CDR2 SAAADI. CDR3 sequence reads: CASSDKRQLIMDSPLHF. As DNA, the CDR3 is TGCGCCAGCAGTGATAAGCGTCAGCTTATAATGGATTCACCCCTCCACTTT.

The genes are TRBV9 and TRBJ2-1; 8 nucleotides agree with TRBD1. The V segment lost 4 bases and the J segment 4 bases; nucleotides outside the gene matches: 10. The CDR3 is made up of 16 amino acids. The germline V gene encodes CDR1 SGDLS and CDR2 YYNGEE. DNA for the CDR3: TGTGCCAGCAGCCCTAAGCCGGGACAGGTTTACAATGAGCAGTTCTTC. Protein: CASSPKPGQVYNEQFF.

This clone was seen only a few times. The V call is TRBV20-1, the J call TRBJ1-4; no firm D call. Germline assignment: CDR1 DFQATT and CDR2 SNEGSKA (reference sequence). This CDR3 contains 11 residues. The V and J ends lost 3 bases and 6 bases respectively, with 5 bases between them. DNA for the CDR3: TGCAGTGCTAGCTTCGATGAAAAACTGTTTTTT. Its translation is CSASFDEKLFF.

CDR3 protein: CASSLISVSETQYF. The CDR3 DNA reads TGTGCCAGCAGTTTAATATCGGTTTCGGAGACCCAGTACTTC. V usage is TRBV28 and J usage is TRBJ2-5; no clear D gene. This CDR3 region has 14 residues. From germline, CDR1 is MDHEN and CDR2 SYDVKM. Deletions cut 2 bases from V and 5 bases from J, with 12 bases between.

The chain carries TRBV24-1 and TRBJ1-1; possible D gene TRBD1, 6 bases. The CDR3 is 14 residues long. V lost 2 bases, J lost 7 bases, and 13 bases lay in between. Germline V gene lookup returns CDR1 KGHDR and CDR2 SFDVKD. Here the CDR3 reads CATSDSTGLHEAFF. DNA of the CDR3: TGTGCCACCAGTGATTCTACAGGGTTGCATGAAGCTTTCTTT.

The gene calls are TRBV19 and TRBJ2-1, with TRBD2 identical over 10 bases. CDR3 length equals 17 residues. Germline V gene sequence: CDR1 LNHDA, CDR2 SQIVND (reference sequence). V trimming: 1 base; J trimming: 5 bases; junction bases outside the gene matches: 8. CDR3 region: CASSIGPGTSANNEQFF. The DNA of the CDR3 is TGTGCCAGTAGTATAGGCCCAGGGACTAGCGCCAACAATGAGCAGTTCTTC. The full variable domain, with the rest looked up from reference TRBV19 and TRBJ2-1, is DGGITQSPKYLFRKEGQNVTLSCEQNLNHDAMYWYRQDPGQGLRLIYYSQIVNDFQKGDIAEGYSVSREKKESFPLTVTSAQKNPTAFYLCASSIGPGTSANNEQFFGPGTRLTVL.

The chain couples TRBV28 to TRBJ2-2, with TRBD1 matching over 10 bases. Germline CDR1 MDHEN, CDR2 SYDVKM. V was clipped by 5 bases and J by 2 bases; unmatched bases: 5. This CDR3 contains 16 residues. The CDR3 nucleotides are TGTGCCAGCAGTCCCGGGGACAGGGGTAACACCGGGGAGCTGTTTTTT. Its translation is CASSPGDRGNTGELFF.

A remark on this clone: Other nucleotide sequences from this sample produce the same CDR3. The chain employs TRBV6-5 and TRBJ1-5; TRBD1 aligns across 9 bases. Germline V gene data show CDR1 as MNHEY and CDR2 as SVGAGI. The J segment lost 7 bases and the V segment lost 6 bases, leaving 7 bases of the junction unmatched. The CDR3 covers 14 residues. CDR3 protein: CASRGGQGGQPQHF. CDR3 coding DNA: TGTGCCAGCAGGGGGGGACAGGGAGGCCAGCCCCAGCATTTT.

The genes are TRBV27 and TRBJ1-2, with 7 bases aligning to TRBD1. The germline gives CDR1 MNHEY, CDR2 SMNVEV (reference sequence). Trimming cost V 5 bases and J 3 bases; bases outside gene matches: 6. The CDR3 runs to 14 residues. CDR3 protein: CASSPGDSYYGYTF. Here the CDR3 DNA reads TGTGCCAGCAGTCCCGGGGACAGTTACTATGGCTACACCTTC.

The rearrangement links TRBV7-2 to TRBJ1-1, with D perhaps matching TRBD1 (6 bases). Germline loops: CDR1 SGHTA, CDR2 FQGNSA. V was pared by 5 bases and J by 1 base, with 23 bases between. This CDR3 is built from 18 residues. The CDR3 DNA sequence: TGTGCCAGCAGCACCCCCTGGCAGGGGAGAATCCGGAACACTGAAGCTTTCTTT. Translating gives CASSTPWQGRIRNTEAFF.

The rearrangement links TRBV27 to TRBJ1-2; 9 nucleotides match TRBD1. The germline V gene encodes CDR1 MNHEY and CDR2 SMNVEV (reference sequence). The CDR3 is 17 residues long. With 0 bases clipped from V and 4 bases from J, the junction kept 9 bases outside the gene matches. The CDR3 DNA follows: TGTGCCAGCAGTTTATCCCTCGGACAGGGGTTAGTCTATGGCTACACCTTC. This encodes CASSLSLGQGLVYGYTF.

This rearrangement joins TRBV6-2 or TRBV6-3 to TRBJ1-2, with unresolved D. The V and J ends lost 3 bases and 2 bases respectively, with 10 bases between them. CDR3 length: 14 residues. The germline V gene has CDR1 MNHEY and CDR2 SVGEGT. The CDR3: CASSYLTGNYGYTF. DNA for the CDR3: TGTGCCAGCAGTTATCTGACGGGGAACTATGGCTACACCTTC.

The chain uses TRBV4-2 and TRBJ1-2, with D perhaps TRBD1 (5 bases). The CDR3 totals 15 residues. Germline CDR1 is LGHNA and CDR2 is YNFKEQ. Trimming took 3 bases from V and 4 from J, leaving 15 bases between them. The CDR3 DNA sequence: TGTGCCAGCAGCCAGGGCGGGGCGGGTAGCTATGGCTACACCTTC. Encoded protein: CASSQGGAGSYGYTF.

This clone was seen a single time. V usage is TRBV28 and J usage is TRBJ2-7, with 7 bases lining up with TRBD1. The CDR3 consists of 18 residues. CDR1 and CDR2 from the germline V gene are MDHEN and SYDVKM. V was pared by 3 bases and J by 0 bases, with 14 bases of the junction left unmatched. The CDR3 here is CASSLGDSYTDSSYEQYF. The CDR3 bases are TGTGCCAGCAGTTTGGGGGACAGCTATACCGACAGCTCCTACGAGCAGTACTTC.

The genes are TRBV6-5 and TRBJ1-6, with D unclear. The length of the CDR3 is 14 residues. The V end was cut by 6 bases, the J end by 0 bases, with 6 bases between. Germline CDR1 MNHEY, CDR2 SVGAGI. The CDR3 spells CASSGSSYNSPLHF. The CDR3 bases are TGTGCCAGCAGCGGGAGCTCCTATAATTCACCCCTCCACTTT.

The V gene is TRBV5-5, the J gene TRBJ1-6; 7 nucleotides match TRBD1. Germline V gene sequence: CDR1 SGHKS, CDR2 YYEKEE (reference sequence). The trim removed 1 base at V and 8 bases at J, leaving 3 bases unmatched. The CDR3 is made up of 14 amino acids. The CDR3 bases are TGTGCCAGCAGCTTGCAGGGGGTAGATTCACCCCTCCACTTT. It specifies CASSLQGVDSPLHF.

This clone was found once. J is TRBJ1-2 and V is TRBV3-1 (or the pseudogene TRBV3-2); D is possibly TRBD1 (6 bases). V was shortened by 3 bases and J by 8 bases, with 22 bases between the two germline ends. The CDR3 covers 16 residues. Germline loops: CDR1 LGHDT, CDR2 YNNKEL (reference sequence). The CDR3 region has the DNA TGTGCCAGCAGCCATCCCCGGACAGTCCGGGTAAGAGGCTACACCTTC. This encodes CASSHPRTVRVRGYTF.